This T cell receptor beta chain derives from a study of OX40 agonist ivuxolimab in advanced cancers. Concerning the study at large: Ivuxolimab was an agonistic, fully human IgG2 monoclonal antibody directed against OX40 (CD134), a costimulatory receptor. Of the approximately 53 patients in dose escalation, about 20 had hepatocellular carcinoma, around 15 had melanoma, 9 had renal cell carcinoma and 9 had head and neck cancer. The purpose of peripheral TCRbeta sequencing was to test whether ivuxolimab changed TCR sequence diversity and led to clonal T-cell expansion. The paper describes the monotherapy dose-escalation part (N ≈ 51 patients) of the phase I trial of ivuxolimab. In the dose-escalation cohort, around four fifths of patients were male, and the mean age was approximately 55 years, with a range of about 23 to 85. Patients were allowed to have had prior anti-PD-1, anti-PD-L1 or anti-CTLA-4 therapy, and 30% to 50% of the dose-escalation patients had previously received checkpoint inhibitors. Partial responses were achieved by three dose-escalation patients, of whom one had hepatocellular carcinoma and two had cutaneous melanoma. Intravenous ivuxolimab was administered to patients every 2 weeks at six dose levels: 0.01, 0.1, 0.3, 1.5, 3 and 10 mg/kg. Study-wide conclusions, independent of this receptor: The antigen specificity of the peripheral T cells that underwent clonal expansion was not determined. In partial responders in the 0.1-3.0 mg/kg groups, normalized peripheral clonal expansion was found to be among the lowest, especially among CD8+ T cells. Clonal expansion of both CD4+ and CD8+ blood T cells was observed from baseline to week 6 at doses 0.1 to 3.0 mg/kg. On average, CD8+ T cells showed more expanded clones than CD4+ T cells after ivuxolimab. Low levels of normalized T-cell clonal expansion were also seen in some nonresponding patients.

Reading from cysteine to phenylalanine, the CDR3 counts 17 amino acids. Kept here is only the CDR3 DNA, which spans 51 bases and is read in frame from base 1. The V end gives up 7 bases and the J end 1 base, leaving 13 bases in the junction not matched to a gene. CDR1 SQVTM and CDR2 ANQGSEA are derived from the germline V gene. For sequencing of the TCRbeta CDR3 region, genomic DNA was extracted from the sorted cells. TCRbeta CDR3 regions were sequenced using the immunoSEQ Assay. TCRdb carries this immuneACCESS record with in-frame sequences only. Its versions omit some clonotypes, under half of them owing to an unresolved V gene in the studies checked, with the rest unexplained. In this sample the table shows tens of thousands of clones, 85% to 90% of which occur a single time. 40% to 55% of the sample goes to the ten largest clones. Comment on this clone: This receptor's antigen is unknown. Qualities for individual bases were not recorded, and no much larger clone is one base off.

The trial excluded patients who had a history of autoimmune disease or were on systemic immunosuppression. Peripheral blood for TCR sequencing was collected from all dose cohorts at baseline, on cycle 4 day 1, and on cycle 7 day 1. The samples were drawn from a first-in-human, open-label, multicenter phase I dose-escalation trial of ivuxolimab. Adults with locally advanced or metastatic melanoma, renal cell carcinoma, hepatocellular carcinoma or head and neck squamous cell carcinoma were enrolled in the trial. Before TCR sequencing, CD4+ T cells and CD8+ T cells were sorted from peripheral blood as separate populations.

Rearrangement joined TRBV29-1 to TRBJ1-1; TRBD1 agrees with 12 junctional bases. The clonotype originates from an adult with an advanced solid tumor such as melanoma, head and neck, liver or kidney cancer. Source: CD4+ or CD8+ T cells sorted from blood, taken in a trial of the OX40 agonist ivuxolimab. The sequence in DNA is TGCAGCGCCAGTCGGCCGGGACAGGGGGCCGAGAACACTGAAGCTTTCTTT. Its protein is CSASRPGQGAENTEAFF. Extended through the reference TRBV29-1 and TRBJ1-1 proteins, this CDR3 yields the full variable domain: SAVISQKPSRDICQRGTSLTIQCQVDSQVTMMFWYRQQPGQSLTLIATANQGSEATYESGFVIDKFPISRPNLTFSTLTVSNMSPEDSSIYLCSASRPGQGAENTEAFFGQGTRLTVV.